This T cell receptor (beta chain) was obtained from a study of shared T cell receptors in the human thymus. Libraries were prepared by immunoSEQ multiplex PCR; TCRdb keeps only in-frame clonotypes and omits some of them. This sample carries hundreds of thousands of clones, around 82% of them seen once, and the ten largest clones take more than 0.01%. This clone was picked up a small number of times. The CDR3 is 18 amino acids. From germline, CDR1 is SGHDN and CDR2 FVKESK. V dropped 1 base and J dropped 0 bases, with 16 bases sitting between them. A further study also used this sample, focusing on human thymus T cells.

J is TRBJ2-1 and V is TRBV14; maybe TRBD2 (5 bases). This sequence originates from a boy in the first two years of life with a congenital heart defect. The specimen was thymocytes. CDR3 protein: CASSQAAPTSNSYNEQFF. DNA of the CDR3: TGTGCCAGCAGCCAAGCCGCTCCCACTAGTAACTCCTACAATGAGCAGTTCTTC. Based on the CDR3 plus reference TRBV14 and TRBJ2-1, the full variable domain is EAGVTQFPSHSVIEKGQTVTLRCDPISGHDNLYWYRRVMGKEIKFLLHFVKESKQDESGMPNNRFLAERTGGTYSTLKVQPAELEDSGVYFCASSQAAPTSNSYNEQFFGPGTRLTVL.